Shown below are 5 T cell receptor beta chains from a single sample sequenced in a study of OX40 agonist ivuxolimab in advanced cancers. Using immunoSEQ multiplex PCR, the repertoire was profiled, and TCRdb retains in-frame clones only, with some absent. This table holds under 15,000 clones, roughly 71% found once. This specimen was CD4+ or CD8+ T cells sorted from blood, taken in a trial of the OX40 agonist ivuxolimab. All receptors come from an adult with an advanced solid tumor such as melanoma, head and neck, liver or kidney cancer.

The rearrangement uses TRBV6-5 and TRBJ1-1; 8 positions agree with TRBD1. J was trimmed by 5 bases and V by 6 bases; bases with no gene match: 8. Germline V gene lookup returns CDR1 MNHEY and CDR2 SVGAGI. The CDR3 length is 14 residues. CDR3 residues: CASRPYRGKTEAFF. The CDR3 coding sequence is TGTGCCAGCAGGCCTTACAGGGGGAAGACTGAAGCTTTCTTT.

This clone was seen a handful of times. This sequence joins TRBV5-6 and TRBJ2-1; tentative D call: TRBD2 (5 bases). The CDR3 length is 13 residues. V lost 4 bases, J lost 3 bases, and 8 bases lay in between. CDR1 is SGHDT, CDR2 YYEEEE, per germline. CDR3 nucleotide sequence: TGTGCCAGCAGCATCCGGGACTACAATGAGCAGTTCTTC. Its translation is CASSIRDYNEQFF.

The V and J genes are TRBV6-6 and TRBJ1-1; TRBD1 might be the D (6 bases). The CDR3 totals 14 residues. V lost 6 bases to trimming and J lost 4 bases, with 15 bases between them. In germline, CDR1 is MNHNY, CDR2 SVGAGI (reference sequence). CDR3 residues: CASSIGQLSTEAFF. The CDR3 bases are TGTGCCAGCAGCATTGGACAGCTTAGCACTGAAGCTTTCTTT.

The chain uses TRBV19 and TRBJ1-5, with 10 bases fitting TRBD1. This CDR3 is built from 16 residues. Germline lookup yields CDR1 LNHDA and CDR2 SQIVND (reference sequence). V lost 3 bases, J lost 4 bases, and 6 bases stayed unmatched. The CDR3 sequence: CASSIGDRGFNQPQHF. The CDR3 DNA sequence: TGTGCCAGTAGTATCGGGGACAGGGGCTTTAATCAGCCCCAGCATTTT.

V is TRBV4-1 and J is TRBJ2-7, with a possible D match to TRBD1 (5 bases). V lost 4 bases, J lost 2 bases, and 15 bases lay in between. The CDR3 loop spans 15 amino acids. The germline CDR1 and CDR2 sequences are MGHRA and YSYEKL. The CDR3 DNA reads TGCGCCAGCAGCCTAAGTGGGCAGGGTGCCTACGAGCAGTACTTC. This sequence encodes CASSLSGQGAYEQYF.